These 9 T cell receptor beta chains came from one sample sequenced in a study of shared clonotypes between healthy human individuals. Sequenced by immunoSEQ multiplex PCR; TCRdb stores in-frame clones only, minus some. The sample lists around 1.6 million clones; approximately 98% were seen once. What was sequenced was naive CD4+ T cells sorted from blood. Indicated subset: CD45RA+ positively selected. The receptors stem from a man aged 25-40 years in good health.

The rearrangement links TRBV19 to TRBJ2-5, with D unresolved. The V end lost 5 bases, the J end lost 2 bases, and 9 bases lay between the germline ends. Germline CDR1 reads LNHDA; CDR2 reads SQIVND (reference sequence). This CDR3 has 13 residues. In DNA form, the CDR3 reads TGTGCCAGTAGTGCTCAGGAACAAGAGACCCAGTACTTC. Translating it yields CASSAQEQETQYF.

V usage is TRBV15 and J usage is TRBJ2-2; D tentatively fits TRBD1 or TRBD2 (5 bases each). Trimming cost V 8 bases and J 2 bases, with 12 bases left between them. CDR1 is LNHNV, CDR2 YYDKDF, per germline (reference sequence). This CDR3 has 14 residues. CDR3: CATAGGVNTGELFF. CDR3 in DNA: TGTGCCACCGCTGGGGGTGTAAACACCGGGGAGCTGTTTTTT.

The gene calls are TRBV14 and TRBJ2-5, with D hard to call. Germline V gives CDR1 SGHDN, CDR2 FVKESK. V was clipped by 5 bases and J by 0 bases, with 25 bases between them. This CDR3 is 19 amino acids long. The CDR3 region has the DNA TGTGCCAGCAGCGATCTAAAAATGGCGGTCTACGGGTACCAAGAGACCCAGTACTTC. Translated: CASSDLKMAVYGYQETQYF.

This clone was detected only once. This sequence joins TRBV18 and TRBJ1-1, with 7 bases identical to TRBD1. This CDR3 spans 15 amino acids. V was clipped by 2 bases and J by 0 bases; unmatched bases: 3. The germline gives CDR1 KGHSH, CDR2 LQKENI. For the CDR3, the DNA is TGTGCCAGCTCACCAAACACAGGGGTGAACACTGAAGCTTTCTTT. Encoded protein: CASSPNTGVNTEAFF. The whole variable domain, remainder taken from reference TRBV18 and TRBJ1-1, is NAGVMQNPRHLVRRRGQEARLRCSPMKGHSHVYWYRQLPEEGLKFMVYLQKENIIDESGMPKERFSAEFPKEGPSILRIQQVVRGDSAAYFCASSPNTGVNTEAFFGQGTRLTVV.

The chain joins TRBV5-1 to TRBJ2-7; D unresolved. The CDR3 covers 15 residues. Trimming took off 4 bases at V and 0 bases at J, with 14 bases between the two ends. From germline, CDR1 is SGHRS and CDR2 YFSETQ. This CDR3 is CASSGQIPFSYEQYF. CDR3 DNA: TGCGCCAGCAGCGGGCAGATCCCCTTCTCCTACGAGCAGTACTTC.

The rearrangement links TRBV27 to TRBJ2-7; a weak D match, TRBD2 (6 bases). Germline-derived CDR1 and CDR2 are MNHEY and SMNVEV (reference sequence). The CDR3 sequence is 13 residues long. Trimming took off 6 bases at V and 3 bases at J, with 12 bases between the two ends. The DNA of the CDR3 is TGTGCCAGCAGGATGAGCGGGCGCTACGAGCAGTACTTC. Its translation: CASRMSGRYEQYF.

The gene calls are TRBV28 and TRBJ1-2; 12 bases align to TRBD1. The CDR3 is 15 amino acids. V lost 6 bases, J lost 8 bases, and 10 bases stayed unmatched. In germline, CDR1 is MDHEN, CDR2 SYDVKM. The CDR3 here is CASSPQGTGGDGYTF. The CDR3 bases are TGTGCCAGCAGCCCCCAAGGGACAGGGGGCGACGGCTACACCTTC.

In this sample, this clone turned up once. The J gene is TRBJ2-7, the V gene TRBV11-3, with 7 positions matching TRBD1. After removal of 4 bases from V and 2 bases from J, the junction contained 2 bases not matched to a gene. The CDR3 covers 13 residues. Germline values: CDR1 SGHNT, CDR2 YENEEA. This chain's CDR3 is CASSYGTAYEQYF. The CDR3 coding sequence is TGTGCCAGCAGCTACGGGACAGCCTACGAGCAGTACTTC.

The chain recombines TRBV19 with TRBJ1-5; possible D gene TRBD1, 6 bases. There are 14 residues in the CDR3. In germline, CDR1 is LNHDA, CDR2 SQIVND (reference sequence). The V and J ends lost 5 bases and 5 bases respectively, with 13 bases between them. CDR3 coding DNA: TGTGCCAGTAGTGCAGGGGCCTCGTATCAGCCCCAGCATTTT. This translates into CASSAGASYQPQHF.